This TCR beta chain was obtained from a study of type 1 and type 2 diabetes patients. Across the whole study: Magnetic bead positive selection isolated CD4+ or CD8+ T cells from PBMCs.

Genomic DNA was the PCR template. Amplification of the beta chain CDR3 used 30 forward and 13 reverse multiplex primers. MiXCR, run by TCRdb on the multiplex PCR reads, gives a single entry per CDR3 protein. The table lists some 250,000 distinct CDR3 sequences, more than 40% of them singletons, with roughly an eighth in the top ten. The count of this clonotype is one. Germline CDR1 is DFQATT and CDR2 is SNEGSKA (reference sequence). CDR3 length: 13 residues. V trimming: 6 bases; J trimming: 4 bases; junction bases outside the gene matches: 6. Each participant gave around 9.6 milliliters of peripheral blood.

Material: peripheral blood mononuclear cells (PBMCs). The chain has TRBV20-1 and TRBJ2-5; 9 positions agree with TRBD1. The source is a man younger than 35 with type 2 diabetes. This CDR3 is CSALGDRVETQYF. The CDR3 DNA is TGCAGTGCCCTAGGGGACAGGGTAGAGACCCAGTACTTC.